This TCR beta chain emerged from a study of CD8 T cells in Susac syndrome (dated by TCRdb to about 2019). Regarding the research as a whole: Repertoire sequencing was used to test whether CD8+ T cell activation and differentiation in Susac syndrome was antigen driven. Clonality of the CD8+ T cell repertoire was compared between about a dozen healthy donors, around 14 Susac syndrome patients and 15 multiple sclerosis patients.

RNA was extracted using the RNeasy kit, and about 0.5 to 1 ug of the RNA was reverse transcribed with random hexamers. The immunoSEQ multiplex PCR assay, which covers 54 Vbeta and 13 Jbeta segments, was used to amplify TCR beta CDR3 regions. PCR amplification bias was corrected using a synthetic template baseline for primer optimization and computational correction. Per the source publication's procedure: Reads were annotated to V, D and J genes according to IMGT and were analyzed with immunoSEQ Analyzer, with only productive sequences retained. Clonality was calculated as one minus the Shannon entropy normalized by log2 of the number of productive unique sequences. For each patient and control, public and private clones were evaluated within the 100 most prevalent clones. Clones were defined as Susac-specific if absent from the healthy and MS cohorts, from 900 to 1,200 published viral clones and from other ImmuneACCESS disease sequences. TCRdb redid the processing of the public reads, applying fastp at Q25 and MiXCR, and retained in-frame beta chains. Each entry is one CDR3 protein sequence, shown with its most common DNA and genes. TCRdb assigned the V and J calls; the authors' analysis was not used. The sample contains some 260,000 distinct CDR3 sequences, 85% of them found a single time. Around 0.11% of the sample lies in the top ten.

With regard to this clonotype: This clone's antigen is unknown. Qualities for individual bases were not recorded, and no much larger clone is one base off.

Peripheral blood CD8+ and CD4+ T cells from healthy donors, Susac syndrome patients and multiple sclerosis patients were profiled using high-throughput TCR beta sequencing. The multiple sclerosis controls were treatment-naive patients whose relapsing-remitting disease, either stable or active, fulfilled the revised McDonald criteria. Bulk CD8+ and CD4+ T cells were purified by magnetic negative isolation, while CD8+ TEMRA cells were enriched using FACS. Blood was drawn into EDTA tubes, processed within 24 hours, and PBMCs were isolated by density gradient centrifugation. PBMCs intended for TCR sequencing were cryopreserved in liquid nitrogen and thawed later in a water bath at 37 degrees C. The sorted or isolated CD4+, CD8+ and CD8+ TEMRA cells reached a purity of at least 90%. The research as a whole found: The number of individuals in the TCR sequencing and HLA analysis was recognized as being relatively small.

The source material was CD8+ T cells from PBMCs. This receptor was taken from a human donor with multiple sclerosis.

The DNA sequence follows: TGTGCCAGCTCACCACAACTGATCGCAAAGGGCGCCATGAACACTGAAGCTTTCTTT. It codes for CASSPQLIAKGAMNTEAFF. The rearranged segments are TRBV18 and TRBJ1-1; the D gene is unclear. The CDR3 has 19 amino acids, counting the end cysteine and phenylalanine. The retained sequence is limited to the CDR3, 57 bases, with the frame set at the first base. CDR1 KGHSH and CDR2 LQKENI are derived from the germline V gene. V is shortened by 1 base, J by 0 bases, and the region joining them spans 21 bases. With the rest looked up from the reference TRBV18 and TRBJ1-1 genes rather than sequenced, the full variable domain is NAGVMQNPRHLVRRRGQEARLRCSPMKGHSHVYWYRQLPEEGLKFMVYLQKENIIDESGMPKERFSAEFPKEGPSILRIQQVVRGDSAAYFCASSPQLIAKGAMNTEAFFGQGTRLTVV.